The 27 T cell receptor beta chains below all came from one sample that was sequenced in a study of CD8 T cells in Susac syndrome. The RNA input was about 0.5 to 1 ug, and it was reverse transcribed with random hexamers. TCRdb independently ran MiXCR on the immunoSEQ multiplex PCR reads; one entry per CDR3 protein. The sample contains approximately 120,000 distinct CDR3 sequences, more than 90% of which appear only once. The sequenced material came from CD4+ T cells from PBMCs. These receptors came from a human donor in good health.

The J gene is TRBJ2-6, the V gene TRBV19; no reliable D call. This CDR3 comprises 15 residues. The germline V gene encodes CDR1 LNHDA and CDR2 SQIVND (reference sequence). With 4 bases removed from V and 2 bases from J, the gap between germline ends came to 9 bases. The CDR3 loop reads CASSTTSAGANVLTF. The CDR3 coding sequence is TGTGCCAGTAGTACGACAAGCGCTGGGGCCAACGTCCTGACTTTC.

The chain has TRBV3-1 and TRBJ2-7; D is possibly TRBD1 (5 bases). The CDR3 consists of 15 residues. CDR1 and CDR2 (germline): LGHDT, YNNKEL (reference sequence). Trimming pared 2 bases from V and 6 bases from J, leaving 17 bases between. The DNA for the CDR3 is TGTGCCAGCAGCCAAAACCGACTCTACGACAGCGAGCAGTACTTC. Its protein product is CASSQNRLYDSEQYF.

The V and J genes are TRBV6-5 and TRBJ2-5, with a possible D match to TRBD1 (5 bases). Germline V gives CDR1 MNHEY, CDR2 SVGAGI. This CDR3 has 15 residues. The ends were cut back, 6 bases at V and 2 bases at J, with 16 bases in the middle. CDR3 in amino acids: CASSLGPGRQETQYF. CDR3 sequence (DNA): TGTGCCAGCAGCCTCGGGCCAGGGCGACAAGAGACCCAGTACTTC.

On this clonotype: The junction differs from germline at one of its ends, possibly a read error. The rearrangement joins TRBV19 to TRBJ2-7, with D maybe TRBD1 (5 bases). This CDR3 region has 16 residues. Germline CDR1 and CDR2: LNHDA and SQIVND (reference sequence). CDR3: CASSIRPGPGSHEQYF. The CDR3, as DNA: TGTGCCAGTAGTATCCGCCCAGGGCCTGGCTCCCACGAGCAGTACTTC.

The rearrangement uses TRBV2 and TRBJ2-7, with 13 positions matching TRBD2. CDR1 SNHLY and CDR2 FYNNEI come from the germline V gene. The CDR3 extends over 13 amino acids. Trimming cost V 9 bases and J 4 bases; bases outside gene matches: 3. The CDR3 here is CASSTSGRYEQYF. CDR3 nucleotides: TGTGCCAGTTCGACTAGCGGGAGGTACGAGCAGTACTTC.

DNA of the CDR3: TGCGCCAGCAGCCGAAGACTAGCGGGGGAAAGCTCCTACGAGCAGTACTTC. It translates to CASSRRLAGESSYEQYF. The chain carries TRBV4-1 and TRBJ2-7; 12 nucleotides align to TRBD2. This CDR3 has 17 residues. Germline-derived CDR1 and CDR2 are MGHRA and YSYEKL. J lost 0 bases, V lost 4 bases, and 7 bases had no gene match.

The rearrangement links TRBV4-2 to TRBJ2-3, with TRBD2 matching 9 bases. With V trimmed by 3 bases and J by 4 bases, 14 bases remained unmatched. The CDR3 loop spans 18 amino acids. Germline CDR1 is LGHNA and CDR2 is YNFKEQ. The CDR3 bases are TGTGCCAGCAGCCAGGCTGAAAGAGCGGGAGGCGGAGCAGATACGCAGTATTTT. Protein product: CASSQAERAGGGADTQYF.

The chain couples TRBV2 to TRBJ2-2; 15 positions agree with TRBD2. This CDR3 spans 16 amino acids. CDR1 is SNHLY and CDR2 is FYNNEI in the germline V gene. J gave up 4 bases and V 6 bases, and 3 bases lay outside the gene matches. The CDR3 nucleotides read TGTGCCAGCAGGGGACTAGCGGGAGGTCGCACCGGGGAGCTGTTTTTT. It specifies CASRGLAGGRTGELFF.

This chain joins TRBV11-2 and TRBJ2-5; no clear D gene. Germline V gene data show CDR1 as SGHAT and CDR2 as FQNNGV. This CDR3 contains 14 residues. The ends were cut back, 1 base at V and 3 bases at J, with 9 bases in the middle. In DNA, the CDR3 is TGTGCCAGCAGCTTAGTGCCAAGGGAAGAGACCCAGTACTTC. This encodes CASSLVPREETQYF.

The rearrangement links TRBV3-1 to TRBJ2-7; possible D gene TRBD1, 5 bases. The length of the CDR3 is 13 residues. Trimming shortened V by 6 bases and J by 7 bases, and 16 bases separated the two germline ends. The germline V gene has CDR1 LGHDT and CDR2 YNNKEL (reference sequence). The CDR3 nucleotides read TGTGCCAGCAGACAATCAGGGATAGGAGAGCAGTACTTC. Translating it yields CASRQSGIGEQYF.

This chain uses TRBV5-1 with TRBJ2-3; TRBD1 matches 9 bases. The ends lost 7 bases at V and 0 bases at J; junction bases unmatched: 9. The CDR3 loop spans 16 amino acids. Germline V gene data show CDR1 as SGHRS and CDR2 as YFSETQ. The CDR3 coding sequence is TGCGCCAGCGGTAACAGGGGGCACCCGAGCACAGATACGCAGTATTTT. Translation: CASGNRGHPSTDTQYF.

V gene TRBV12-3 or TRBV12-4 combines with J gene TRBJ2-5, with TRBD2 identical over 9 bases. J was trimmed by 6 bases and V by 6 bases; bases with no gene match: 8. The length of the CDR3 is 14 residues. Here the CDR3 DNA reads TGTGCCAGCAGCTCCTTAGCGGGAGCTCAGACCCAGTACTTC. Protein product: CASSSLAGAQTQYF.

The chain is built from TRBV11-2 and TRBJ1-5; D not certain. The CDR3 has 14 residues. CDR1 and CDR2 (germline): SGHAT, FQNNGV. Trimming took off 3 bases at V and 7 bases at J, with 13 bases between the two ends. The CDR3 sequence: CASSLTGGEQPQHF. Here the CDR3 DNA reads TGTGCCAGCAGCTTGACGGGCGGCGAGCAGCCCCAGCATTTT.

The rearrangement links TRBV11-2 to TRBJ1-2; weak D call: TRBD1 (5 bases). The CDR3 totals 16 residues. Germline V gene sequence: CDR1 SGHAT, CDR2 FQNNGV. Trimming removed 3 bases from V and 7 bases from J, with 21 bases in between. CDR3 sequence: CASSFSGTSGIGGYTF. CDR3 bases: TGTGCCAGCAGCTTTTCCGGGACGTCTGGCATAGGTGGCTACACCTTC.

The V call is TRBV19, the J call TRBJ1-3; D is ambiguous. V dropped 10 bases and J dropped 0 bases, with 13 bases sitting between them. CDR1 is LNHDA and CDR2 is SQIVND in the germline V gene (reference sequence). The CDR3 has 14 amino acids. CDR3 protein: CATLADHSGNTIYF. For the CDR3, the DNA is TGTGCCACCCTTGCAGATCACTCTGGAAACACCATATATTTT.

This CDR3 reads CASSWTSETDTQYF. In DNA, the CDR3 is TGTGCCAGCAGCTGGACTAGCGAGACAGATACGCAGTATTTT. The chain has TRBV5-4 and TRBJ2-3; 9 bases align to TRBD2. The V gene's germline CDR1 is SGHNT and CDR2 YYREEE (reference sequence). Trimming cost V 3 bases and J 3 bases; bases outside gene matches: 2. The CDR3 spans 14 residues.

This CDR3 is CASSATGSDTQYF. The CDR3 DNA reads TGCGCCAGCAGCGCCACAGGGTCAGATACGCAGTATTTT. The chain recombines TRBV5-1 with TRBJ2-3; weak D call: TRBD1 (6 bases). V dropped 4 bases and J dropped 4 bases, with 10 bases sitting between them. CDR1 and CDR2 (germline): SGHRS, YFSETQ. This CDR3 is 13 amino acids long. Full variable domain (remainder filled in from reference TRBV5-1 and TRBJ2-3): KAGVTQTPRYLIKTRGQQVTLSCSPISGHRSVSWYQQTPGQGLQFLFEYFSETQRNKGNFPGRFSGRQFSNSRSEMNVSTLELGDSALYLCASSATGSDTQYFGPGTRLTVL.

A single count supports this clonotype. The gene calls are TRBV29-1 and TRBJ1-1; D is perhaps TRBD1 (6 bases). With 0 bases removed from V and 6 bases from J, the gap between germline ends came to 11 bases. The V gene's germline CDR1 is SQVTM and CDR2 ANQGSEA. This CDR3 has 13 amino acids. In DNA form, the CDR3 reads TGCAGCGTTGAAGAGGACAGTTTATCTGAAGCTTTCTTT. This codes for CSVEEDSLSEAFF.

The rearrangement joins TRBV29-1 to TRBJ1-1; unclear D gene. The CDR3 totals 14 residues. The germline gives CDR1 SQVTM, CDR2 ANQGSEA. The V and J ends lost 0 bases and 6 bases respectively, with 14 bases between them. The CDR3 bases are TGCAGCGTTGAAGATCCTTTTTTTAGGGCTGAAGCTTTCTTT. Protein product: CSVEDPFFRAEAFF. Complete variable domain (other parts from reference TRBV29-1 and TRBJ1-1): SAVISQKPSRDICQRGTSLTIQCQVDSQVTMMFWYRQQPGQSLTLIATANQGSEATYESGFVIDKFPISRPNLTFSTLTVSNMSPEDSSIYLCSVEDPFFRAEAFFGQGTRLTVV.

This rearrangement joins TRBV15 to TRBJ2-5; D perhaps matches TRBD2 (5 bases). Trimming removed 1 base at V and 6 bases at J, with 12 bases between. The CDR3 covers 14 residues. Germline V lookup: CDR1 LNHNV, CDR2 YYDKDF (reference sequence). The CDR3 is CATSRGLNGKTQYF. The CDR3 DNA reads TGTGCCACCAGCAGAGGGCTCAACGGGAAGACCCAGTACTTC. The full variable domain, completed using reference TRBV15 and TRBJ2-5, is DAMVIQNPRYQVTQFGKPVTLSCSQTLNHNVMYWYQQKSSQAPKLLFHYYDKDFNNEADTPDNFQSRRPNTSFCFLDIRSPGLGDTAMYLCATSRGLNGKTQYFGPGTRLLVL.

The chain is built from TRBV4-2 and TRBJ2-1; D not certain. CDR1 LGHNA and CDR2 YNFKEQ come from the germline V gene. Trimming left V 1 base short and J 5 bases short, with 15 bases between. The CDR3 length is 16 residues. Here the CDR3 DNA reads TGTGCCAGCAGCCAAGCCTCGGCTTCCAGAAACAATGAGCAGTTCTTC. Translating it yields CASSQASASRNNEQFF.

The V gene is TRBV7-8, the J gene TRBJ2-5; 7 bases are shared with TRBD2. J lost 7 bases, V lost 1 base, and 3 bases had no gene match. Germline lookup yields CDR1 SGHVS and CDR2 FQNEAQ. This CDR3 comprises 13 residues. CDR3 amino acids: CASSLGGEGTQYF. The DNA of the CDR3 is TGTGCCAGCAGCTTAGGGGGGGAGGGGACCCAGTACTTC. Using reference TRBV7-8 and TRBJ2-5 for the parts outside the CDR3, the full variable domain is GAGVSQSPRYKVAKRGQDVALRCDPISGHVSLFWYQQALGQGPEFLTYFQNEAQLDKSGLPSDRFFAERPEGSVSTLKIQRTQQEDSAVYLCASSLGGEGTQYFGPGTRLLVL.

The chain joins TRBV7-2 to TRBJ2-5; 8 nucleotides line up with TRBD2. Trimming removed 4 bases from V and 9 bases from J; junction bases left unmatched: 4. Germline V gene lookup returns CDR1 SGHTA and CDR2 FQGNSA. The CDR3 runs 12 residues. CDR3 residues: CASSSGGAPQYF. Here the CDR3 DNA reads TGTGCCAGCAGCTCCGGGGGGGCGCCCCAGTACTTC.

The V and J genes are TRBV9 and TRBJ1-1; D gene uncertain. Germline lookup yields CDR1 SGDLS and CDR2 YYNGEE. V was shortened by 0 bases and J by 3 bases, with 6 bases between the two germline ends. CDR3 length equals 13 residues. The CDR3 is CASSVDGHTEAFF. The CDR3 nucleotides read TGTGCCAGCAGCGTAGACGGGCACACTGAAGCTTTCTTT.

The chain has TRBV6-5 and TRBJ1-1, with TRBD1 matching over 11 bases. This CDR3 is 15 amino acids long. V gave up 0 bases and J gave up 5 bases; unmatched junction bases: 2. The germline gives CDR1 MNHEY, CDR2 SVGAGI. DNA of the CDR3: TGTGCCAGCAGTTACTCAGGACAGGGGGCTACTGAAGCTTTCTTT. Translated, it gives CASSYSGQGATEAFF.

This chain connects TRBV6-2 or TRBV6-3 to TRBJ1-6; D remains ambiguous. Germline values: CDR1 MNHEY, CDR2 SVGEGT. V dropped 4 bases and J dropped 8 bases, with 9 bases sitting between them. CDR3 size: 13 residues. CDR3 nucleotides: TGTGCCAGCAGTTGGACGTCGGATTCACCCCTCCACTTT. Its protein is CASSWTSDSPLHF.

This clonotype has a single count. The rearrangement joins TRBV6-5 to TRBJ2-6; D gene unclear. Germline lookup yields CDR1 MNHEY and CDR2 SVGAGI. Trimming took off 4 bases at V and 1 base at J, with 14 bases between the two ends. The CDR3 contains 17 residues. The DNA for the CDR3 is TGTGCCAGCAGTTCGGAGCGTGGGCTATCTGGGGCCAACGTCCTGACTTTC. Encoded protein: CASSSERGLSGANVLTF.